One and the same sample provided the 20 T cell receptor beta chains below, sequenced in a study of T-cell reconstitution after alpha-beta-depleted transplantation in children listed by TCRdb under 2016. The library was prepared using PCR. The sample was run on an Illumina HiSeq 2500. Molecular barcoding was employed in the preparation of TCR libraries, with unique molecular identifiers being used to normalize TCRbeta repertoire quantification. TCRdb reprocessed the public reads (quality trimming at Q25 with fastp, clone calling with MiXCR) and kept in-frame beta chains. Rows with a matching CDR3 protein are joined into one entry that keeps the most common DNA and genes. The sample yields just over 350,000 distinct CDR3 sequences; about an eighth were counted once. The ten biggest clones cover about 4.5% of the sample. The specimen was PBMCs, collected from the stem cell graft. The receptors derive from a human donor who donated a stem cell graft to a child with Fanconi anemia.

V usage is TRBV7-8 and J usage is TRBJ2-4, with D hard to call. The CDR3 is 14 residues long. Trimming took 2 bases from V and 10 from J, leaving 15 bases between them. Germline V gene data show CDR1 as SGHVS and CDR2 as FQNEAQ. DNA of the CDR3: TGTGCCAGCAGCTTAAACTCCAGGATAGGAATTCAGTACTTC. Its translation is CASSLNSRIGIQYF. The full variable domain, in which reference TRBV7-8 and TRBJ2-4 provide the parts outside the CDR3, is GAGVSQSPRYKVAKRGQDVALRCDPISGHVSLFWYQQALGQGPEFLTYFQNEAQLDKSGLPSDRFFAERPEGSVSTLKIQRTQQEDSAVYLCASSLNSRIGIQYFGAGTRLSVL.

The table lists this clonotype with a few counts. The chain recombines TRBV20-1 with TRBJ1-1, with D tentatively TRBD1 (6 bases). CDR1 and CDR2 from the germline V gene are DFQATT and SNEGSKA (reference sequence). The CDR3 contains 14 residues. V was trimmed by 5 bases and J by 1 base, leaving 14 bases between them. The CDR3 DNA follows: TGCAGTGCTCAGAACGTACAGGGGAACACTGAAGCTTTCTTT. It translates to CSAQNVQGNTEAFF.

The gene calls are TRBV6-2 or TRBV6-3 and TRBJ2-3; D remains unclear. This CDR3 is 15 amino acids long. CDR1 and CDR2 from the germline V gene are MNHEY and SVGEGT. The V and J ends lost 1 base and 6 bases respectively, with 14 bases between them. This chain's CDR3 is CASSYLVWARDTQYF. CDR3 coding DNA: TGTGCCAGCAGTTACTTGGTCTGGGCCCGGGATACGCAGTATTTT.

The chain uses TRBV5-1 and TRBJ2-1; 10 bases align to TRBD1. V dropped 4 bases and J dropped 5; count of bases not matched to a gene: 9. This CDR3 contains 16 residues. Germline-derived CDR1 and CDR2 are SGHRS and YFSETQ. The CDR3 DNA follows: TGCGCCAGCAGCCCCTTAACGGGACAGGGGAACAATGAGCAGTTCTTC. This gives the protein CASSPLTGQGNNEQFF. Variable domain in full (rest from reference TRBV5-1 and TRBJ2-1): KAGVTQTPRYLIKTRGQQVTLSCSPISGHRSVSWYQQTPGQGLQFLFEYFSETQRNKGNFPGRFSGRQFSNSRSEMNVSTLELGDSALYLCASSPLTGQGNNEQFFGPGTRLTVL.

The chain uses TRBV5-1 and TRBJ2-1; TRBD1 matches at 8 bases. Germline CDR1 reads SGHRS; CDR2 reads YFSETQ. The CDR3 length is 15 residues. Unmatched junction bases numbered 7, after V lost 4 bases and J lost 4 bases. This CDR3 is CASSPFRGQYNEQFF. CDR3 DNA: TGCGCCAGCAGCCCCTTCAGGGGGCAATACAATGAGCAGTTCTTC.

A few counts support this clonotype. The V gene is TRBV5-1, the J gene TRBJ1-5, with TRBD1 identical over 7 bases. The CDR3 is made up of 14 amino acids. CDR1 SGHRS and CDR2 YFSETQ come from the germline V gene. Unmatched junction bases numbered 7, after V lost 5 bases and J lost 5 bases. CDR3 protein: CASSFQGGDQPQHF. Here the CDR3 DNA reads TGCGCCAGCAGTTTCCAGGGGGGAGATCAGCCCCAGCATTTT. The variable domain in full, completed from reference TRBV5-1 and TRBJ1-5, reads KAGVTQTPRYLIKTRGQQVTLSCSPISGHRSVSWYQQTPGQGLQFLFEYFSETQRNKGNFPGRFSGRQFSNSRSEMNVSTLELGDSALYLCASSFQGGDQPQHFGDGTRLSIL.

This clonotype showed up just a few times. The rearrangement joins TRBV6-5 to TRBJ1-1; 7 positions agree with TRBD1. The CDR3 covers 14 residues. CDR1 MNHEY and CDR2 SVGAGI come from the germline V gene. Trimming at V came to 8 bases and at J to 1 base, leaving 7 bases not matched to a gene. The CDR3 loop reads CASSIKGANTEAFF. The CDR3 region has the DNA TGTGCCAGCTCGATTAAGGGGGCGAACACTGAAGCTTTCTTT.

This clonotype was seen a handful of times. The V and J genes are TRBV3-1 and TRBJ2-7; 9 nucleotides agree with TRBD1. V trimming: 1 base; J trimming: 7 bases; junction bases outside the gene matches: 8. Germline V CDR1 and CDR2: LGHDT, YNNKEL (reference sequence). The CDR3 totals 15 residues. The CDR3 region has the DNA TGTGCCAGCAGCCAAGTCGGGACAGGGCCTTTAGAGCAGTACTTC. This translates into CASSQVGTGPLEQYF.

This clonotype came up a few times. The V call is TRBV5-1, the J call TRBJ2-3, with 12 nucleotides matching TRBD1. The CDR3 is 16 residues long. Germline V gene sequence: CDR1 SGHRS, CDR2 YFSETQ. Trimming cost V 0 bases and J 6 bases; bases outside gene matches: 5. CDR3 coding DNA: TGCGCCAGCAGCTTGGCCCCGGGACAGGGGGCCGATACGCAGTATTTT. Protein sequence: CASSLAPGQGADTQYF.

This rearrangement joins TRBV6-4 to TRBJ2-5; 12 bases map to TRBD1. With V trimmed by 6 bases and J by 4 bases, 15 bases remained unmatched. The CDR3 sequence is 18 residues long. Germline CDR1 is MRHNA and CDR2 is SNTAGT. The CDR3 sequence is CASRKIPGQGALSETQYF. The CDR3 region has the DNA TGTGCCAGCAGAAAGATACCGGGACAGGGGGCGTTGTCAGAGACCCAGTACTTC.

This clonotype was observed a few times. V gene TRBV11-2 combines with J gene TRBJ2-1; no definite D call. V was cut by 1 base and J by 10 bases, with 8 bases left in between. Per the germline V gene, CDR1 is SGHAT and CDR2 is FQNNGV. This CDR3 spans 12 amino acids. CDR3: CASSLGHLEQFF. In nucleotides, the CDR3 is TGTGCCAGCAGCTTAGGGCACCTGGAGCAGTTCTTC.

The chain couples TRBV7-9 to TRBJ2-7, with D tentatively TRBD1 (6 bases). The V and J ends lost 6 bases and 3 bases respectively, with 15 bases between them. The CDR3 has 14 residues. Germline assignment: CDR1 SEHNR and CDR2 FQNEAQ (reference sequence). Written as DNA, the CDR3 is TGTGCCAGCAGTCGTAGGGGGATCGACTACGAGCAGTACTTC. Translating it yields CASSRRGIDYEQYF.

This clonotype has only a few counts. The genes are TRBV7-9 and TRBJ1-1, with D maybe TRBD1 (5 bases). The CDR3 totals 13 residues. The V end lost 4 bases, the J end lost 7 bases, and 13 bases lay between the germline ends. Per germline, CDR1 SEHNR and CDR2 FQNEAQ (reference sequence). The CDR3 loop is CASSSTGDSEAFF. The CDR3 coding sequence is TGTGCCAGCAGCTCGACTGGAGACAGTGAAGCTTTCTTT.

The gene calls are TRBV5-6 and TRBJ2-2; D remains ambiguous. Per germline, CDR1 SGHDT and CDR2 YYEEEE. V was shortened by 0 bases and J by 10 bases, with 13 bases between the two germline ends. This CDR3 is built from 14 residues. In DNA, the CDR3 is TGTGCCAGCAGCTTGGTGATCATCCCTGCGGAGCTGTTTTTT. Protein: CASSLVIIPAELFF.

This clonotype has ten or more counts. The rearrangement uses TRBV6-5 and TRBJ2-2; TRBD1 might be the D (6 bases). In germline, CDR1 is MNHEY, CDR2 SVGAGI. The CDR3 consists of 17 residues. V was shortened by 2 bases and J by 2 bases, with 15 bases between the two germline ends. Here the CDR3 DNA reads TGTGCCAGCAGTTACCCTACAGGGAATTCAAACACCGGGGAGCTGTTTTTT. Translation gives CASSYPTGNSNTGELFF.

V and J are TRBV2 and TRBJ1-2; D not resolved. CDR1 is SNHLY and CDR2 is FYNNEI in the germline V gene. V lost 6 bases and J 6 bases, leaving 20 bases between the germline ends. The CDR3 length is 15 residues. The CDR3 DNA follows: TGTGCCAGCAGGGGTAGTCGGGGTTCCGTCGATGGCTACACCTTC. It specifies CASRGSRGSVDGYTF.

The chain has TRBV24-1 and TRBJ2-3; 7 positions agree with TRBD1. The CDR3 loop spans 17 amino acids. Germline CDR1 is KGHDR and CDR2 is SFDVKD. V dropped 3 bases and J dropped 3; count of bases not matched to a gene: 11. The CDR3 region is CATSDPTAGTATDTQYF. The CDR3 DNA reads as TGTGCCACCAGTGATCCTACCGCCGGGACAGCGACAGATACGCAGTATTTT.

This clonotype has only a few counts. This chain joins TRBV10-3 and TRBJ2-1; D might be TRBD2 (6 bases). The ends were cut back, 6 bases at V and 4 bases at J, with 13 bases in the middle. CDR1 ENHRY and CDR2 SYGVKD come from the germline V gene. The CDR3 loop spans 14 amino acids. The DNA of the CDR3 is TGTGCCATCAGCCTTAGCGGCGGGTACAATGAGCAGTTCTTC. Residues: CAISLSGGYNEQFF.

There are many counts of this clonotype. The J gene is TRBJ2-2, the V gene TRBV7-8, with D unresolved. Germline CDR1 reads SGHVS; CDR2 reads FQNEAQ. Trimming cost V 1 base and J 1 base, with 4 bases left between them. The CDR3 spans 14 residues. The CDR3 sequence: CASSLDRNTGELFF. As DNA, the CDR3 is TGTGCCAGCAGCTTAGACAGGAACACCGGGGAGCTGTTTTTT. Combining the CDR3 with reference TRBV7-8 and TRBJ2-2 gives the whole variable domain GAGVSQSPRYKVAKRGQDVALRCDPISGHVSLFWYQQALGQGPEFLTYFQNEAQLDKSGLPSDRFFAERPEGSVSTLKIQRTQQEDSAVYLCASSLDRNTGELFFGEGSRLTVL.

This clonotype appeared a few times. V gene TRBV5-1 combines with J gene TRBJ2-1, with D uncertain. CDR3 length equals 13 residues. The germline V gene encodes CDR1 SGHRS and CDR2 YFSETQ. V gave up 4 bases and J gave up 7 bases, with 12 bases separating them. This CDR3 reads CASSASGRNEQFF. CDR3 sequence (DNA): TGCGCCAGCAGCGCGTCTGGCCGGAATGAGCAGTTCTTC. Complete variable domain (other parts from reference TRBV5-1 and TRBJ2-1): KAGVTQTPRYLIKTRGQQVTLSCSPISGHRSVSWYQQTPGQGLQFLFEYFSETQRNKGNFPGRFSGRQFSNSRSEMNVSTLELGDSALYLCASSASGRNEQFFGPGTRLTVL.